These 26 T cell receptor beta chains were sequenced from one sample in a study of control samples from healthy donors and cancer patients. Produced via immunoSEQ multiplex PCR; TCRdb's table is partial and in-frame only. The top ten hold less than 4.5% of the sample, which has some 120,000 clones, around 96% seen once. Sequencing input: blood. These receptors originate from a man aged 25-45 years in good health.

The chain employs TRBV7-9 and TRBJ1-1, with D possibly TRBD1 on 6 matching bases. Germline assignment: CDR1 SEHNR and CDR2 FQNEAQ (reference sequence). V was pared by 2 bases and J by 2 bases, with 12 bases between. The CDR3 spans 15 residues. Here the CDR3 reads CASSLNSGANTEAFF. The CDR3 DNA is TGTGCCAGCAGCTTAAACTCAGGGGCTAACACTGAAGCTTTCTTT.

The rearrangement uses TRBV4-3 and TRBJ2-1, with D hard to call. The V end lost 4 bases, the J end lost 7 bases, and 11 bases lay between the germline ends. CDR1 and CDR2 from the germline V gene are LGHNA and YSLEER. The CDR3 consists of 13 residues. DNA of the CDR3: TGCGCCAGCAGCCCATCCCGTTGGAATGAGCAGTTCTTC. Translation gives CASSPSRWNEQFF.

The chain couples TRBV5-4 to TRBJ1-2; possibly TRBD1 for D (6 bases). The CDR3 covers 14 residues. Germline V gives CDR1 SGHNT, CDR2 YYREEE (reference sequence). The V gene lost 0 bases and the J gene lost 4 bases, with 10 bases spanning the gap. CDR3 amino acids: CASSLGGAIYGYTF. CDR3 nucleotide sequence: TGTGCCAGCAGCTTGGGGGGGGCAATCTATGGCTACACCTTC.

This clone was recorded a few times. CDR3 sequence (DNA): TGTGCCAGCAGTGAAGCAGGGGCGGCGGTGGGCTACACCTTC. This translates into CASSEAGAAVGYTF. V gene TRBV2 combines with J gene TRBJ1-2, with a tentative D call TRBD1 (5 bases). CDR1 and CDR2 (germline): SNHLY, FYNNEI. Trimming shortened V by 0 bases and J by 8 bases, and 13 bases separated the two germline ends. This CDR3 spans 14 amino acids.

The chain joins TRBV19 to TRBJ1-5, with TRBD1 matching over 11 bases. The J segment lost 6 bases and the V segment lost 5 bases, leaving 6 bases of the junction unmatched. CDR1 and CDR2 from the germline V gene are LNHDA and SQIVND (reference sequence). CDR3 length equals 15 residues. The CDR3: CASSPGQGAGQPQHF. DNA of the CDR3: TGTGCCAGTAGTCCCGGACAGGGGGCTGGTCAGCCCCAGCATTTT.

Only one count was recorded for this clone. The chain recombines TRBV7-9 with TRBJ1-1; D may be TRBD1 (5 bases). Looked up from germline, CDR1 is SEHNR and CDR2 is FQNEAQ (reference sequence). V was clipped by 5 bases and J by 3 bases, with 19 bases between them. The CDR3 sequence is 16 residues long. CDR3 nucleotide sequence: TGTGCCAGCAGCGGCGGTCAGGGAGGGAAGGACACTGAAGCTTTCTTT. It encodes CASSGGQGGKDTEAFF.

V usage is TRBV11-2 and J usage is TRBJ2-7; 9 bases map to TRBD2. Germline V gene data show CDR1 as SGHAT and CDR2 as FQNNGV. The J segment lost 2 bases and the V segment lost 5 bases, leaving 10 bases of the junction unmatched. The CDR3 consists of 16 residues. CDR3 nucleotides: TGTGCCAGCAGCAAACCCGCTGGACTAGCGACCTACGAGCAGTACTTC. It yields the protein CASSKPAGLATYEQYF. Together with reference TRBV11-2 and TRBJ2-7, the CDR3 gives the full variable domain: EAGVAQSPRYKIIEKRQSVAFWCNPISGHATLYWYQQILGQGPKLLIQFQNNGVVDDSQLPKDRFSAERLKGVDSTLKIQPAKLEDSAVYLCASSKPAGLATYEQYFGPGTRLTVT.

By frequency in the sample, this clone is medium-sized. The CDR3 DNA follows: TGTGCCAGTAGTCCAAATGTCGGATACGAGCAGTACTTC. It codes for CASSPNVGYEQYF. The chain links TRBV19 to TRBJ2-7; D gene unclear. V lost 5 bases and J 4 bases, leaving 12 bases between the germline ends. Germline CDR1 LNHDA, CDR2 SQIVND (reference sequence). The CDR3 sequence is 13 residues long.

The chain recombines TRBV7-8 with TRBJ1-4; a weak D match, TRBD1 (5 bases). In germline, CDR1 is SGHVS, CDR2 FQNEAQ. V was shortened by 2 bases and J by 2 bases, with 9 bases between the two germline ends. CDR3 size: 15 residues. Here the CDR3 reads CASSLRGGTNEKLFF. The CDR3 DNA sequence: TGTGCCAGCAGCTTACGGGGCGGTACTAATGAAAAACTGTTTTTT.

V and J are TRBV2 and TRBJ2-7, with 10 bases aligning to TRBD2. The CDR3 runs 15 residues. Germline V gene sequence: CDR1 SNHLY, CDR2 FYNNEI. Germline trimming cut 7 bases from V and 6 bases from J; bases unmatched to any gene: 12. The DNA of the CDR3 is TGTGCCAGCAACCAAGCGGGGGGGGAAACCGGCGAGCAGTACTTC. Its protein product is CASNQAGGETGEQYF.

This clone was recorded only once. Other DNA sequences in the sample encode the same CDR3. The V call is TRBV4-1, the J call TRBJ2-7; the D call may be TRBD1 or TRBD2 (5 bases each). Germline V gives CDR1 MGHRA, CDR2 YSYEKL. CDR3 length: 14 amino acids. The ends were cut back, 3 bases at V and 0 bases at J, with 9 bases in the middle. CDR3 sequence: CASSQTGTSYEQYF. For the CDR3, the DNA is TGCGCCAGCAGCCAGACGGGGACCTCCTACGAGCAGTACTTC.

This chain joins TRBV9 and TRBJ1-2; a weak D match, TRBD1 (6 bases). This CDR3 is 17 amino acids long. V dropped 4 bases and J dropped 3 bases, with 22 bases sitting between them. Germline V CDR1 and CDR2: SGDLS, YYNGEE. The CDR3 here is CASSPGAGELLDYGYTF. Written as DNA, the CDR3 is TGTGCCAGCAGCCCCGGGGCAGGGGAGCTCTTGGACTATGGCTACACCTTC.

A note on this clone: Germline is not matched at one junction end, which may reflect a read error. The chain carries TRBV4-2 and TRBJ2-7, with TRBD1 identical over 11 bases. CDR1 and CDR2 (germline): LGHNA, YNFKEQ. This CDR3 has 12 residues. The CDR3 here is CASSLRTGGLFF. The CDR3 DNA sequence: TGTGCCAGCAGCCTCCGGACAGGGGGCCTTTTTTTC.

The chain recombines TRBV19 with TRBJ2-2, with D perhaps TRBD1 (6 bases). The CDR3 is 15 residues long. Trimming shortened V by 4 bases and J by 1 base, and 10 bases separated the two germline ends. CDR1 LNHDA and CDR2 SQIVND come from the germline V gene (reference sequence). CDR3 sequence reads: CASSTPGQNTGELFF. The CDR3 bases are TGTGCCAGTAGTACACCGGGACAGAACACCGGGGAGCTGTTTTTT.

V usage is TRBV4-1 and J usage is TRBJ1-4, with D unresolved. The ends were cut back, 0 bases at V and 8 bases at J, with 19 bases in the middle. The CDR3 runs to 17 residues. The germline V gene has CDR1 MGHRA and CDR2 YSYEKL. CDR3 in DNA: TGCGCCAGCAGCCAAGACCCGGGATCCGGGTTTTGGGAAAAACTGTTTTTT. Protein: CASSQDPGSGFWEKLFF.

The chain links TRBV29-1 to TRBJ2-2; D unclear. The CDR3 sequence is 11 residues long. Germline V gives CDR1 SQVTM, CDR2 ANQGSEA. The V end lost 3 bases, the J end lost 4 bases, and 3 bases lay between the germline ends. The CDR3 spells CSVEVTGELFF. CDR3 DNA: TGCAGCGTTGAGGTCACCGGGGAGCTGTTTTTT.

The V call is TRBV28, the J call TRBJ1-6, with 8 bases fitting TRBD1. CDR1 and CDR2 (germline): MDHEN, SYDVKM. The CDR3 sequence is 15 residues long. The trim removed 2 bases at V and 7 bases at J, leaving 4 bases unmatched. Here the CDR3 reads CASSLGGQGNSPLHF. The CDR3 DNA reads TGTGCCAGCAGTTTAGGTGGACAGGGAAATTCACCCCTCCACTTT.

V and J are TRBV5-1 and TRBJ2-1; D uncertain. This CDR3 is built from 14 residues. Germline CDR1 SGHRS, CDR2 YFSETQ. V lost 4 bases to trimming and J lost 2 bases, with 10 bases between them. The DNA for the CDR3 is TGCGCCAGCAGCCCGGGCACTACCTACAATGAGCAGTTCTTC. As protein: CASSPGTTYNEQFF.

CDR3 sequence: CASSQVINYGYTF. The CDR3 DNA reads TGCGCCAGCAGCCAAGTTATTAACTATGGCTACACCTTC. V and J are TRBV4-3 and TRBJ1-2; D gene unclear. The CDR3 totals 13 residues. Trimming left V 1 base short and J 1 base short, with 4 bases between. Germline CDR1 LGHNA, CDR2 YSLEER.

This chain joins TRBV28 and TRBJ1-5, with a weak D call TRBD1 (6 bases). Between the trimmed V and J ends, which lost 6 bases and 1 base, there was a span of 16 bases. Looked up from germline, CDR1 is MDHEN and CDR2 is SYDVKM. This CDR3 is 16 amino acids long. CDR3 sequence: CASSSSLDRSNQPQHF. The CDR3 bases are TGTGCCAGCAGCTCCTCATTAGACAGGAGCAATCAGCCCCAGCATTTT.

J is TRBJ2-7 and V is TRBV7-9; 7 nucleotides match TRBD1. Trimming cost V 4 bases and J 0 bases; bases outside gene matches: 6. Germline V gene lookup returns CDR1 SEHNR and CDR2 FQNEAQ (reference sequence). The CDR3 is made up of 15 amino acids. CDR3 nucleotide sequence: TGTGCCAGCAGCTCCAACAGGGGACCCTCCTACGAGCAGTACTTC. Amino acid sequence: CASSSNRGPSYEQYF.

This chain uses TRBV5-4 with TRBJ1-1, with D maybe TRBD1 (6 bases). The ends were cut back, 3 bases at V and 8 bases at J, with 17 bases in the middle. Germline V gives CDR1 SGHNT, CDR2 YYREEE (reference sequence). This CDR3 spans 14 amino acids. CDR3 sequence: CASSSKGGTLEAFF. CDR3 in DNA: TGTGCCAGCAGCTCAAAAGGGGGTACTCTAGAAGCTTTCTTT.

The J gene is TRBJ2-5, the V gene TRBV18, with TRBD1 as a possible D gene (5 bases). Germline lookup yields CDR1 KGHSH and CDR2 LQKENI. This CDR3 spans 13 amino acids. V was clipped by 4 bases and J by 1 base, with 7 bases between them. CDR3 DNA: TGTGCCAGCTCACGTGACAGCCAAGAGACCCAGTACTTC. Its translation is CASSRDSQETQYF. Full variable domain (remainder filled in from reference TRBV18 and TRBJ2-5): NAGVMQNPRHLVRRRGQEARLRCSPMKGHSHVYWYRQLPEEGLKFMVYLQKENIIDESGMPKERFSAEFPKEGPSILRIQQVVRGDSAAYFCASSRDSQETQYFGPGTRLLVL.

CDR3 in DNA: TGTGCCAGCAGCTTACAGGATCCCGCCTGGGCGGAAGCTTTCTTT. Amino acid sequence: CASSLQDPAWAEAFF. The J gene is TRBJ1-1, the V gene TRBV11-2; D unclear. This CDR3 is built from 15 residues. The V end was cut by 2 bases, the J end by 8 bases, with 18 bases between. CDR1 SGHAT and CDR2 FQNNGV come from the germline V gene.

V is TRBV12-2 and J is TRBJ1-1; the listed D gene, TRBD1, was not tested against the DNA. TRBV12-2 is shown as a pseudogene. This CDR3 is built from 15 residues. The CDR3 coding sequence is TGTGCAAGTCGCATCGACAGGGGAGCAAACACTGAAGCTTTCTTT. It encodes CASRIDRGANTEAFF.

The chain uses TRBV7-2 and TRBJ2-3, with 13 bases identical to TRBD2. Trimming cost V 5 bases and J 8 bases; bases outside gene matches: 7. The CDR3 contains 15 residues. Germline V CDR1 and CDR2: SGHTA, FQGNSA. The CDR3 sequence: CASSPRTSGGGTQYF. The CDR3 coding sequence is TGTGCCAGCAGCCCCCGGACTAGCGGGGGCGGTACGCAGTATTTT.